Listed below are T cell receptor beta chains from one sample, sequenced in a study of T-cell reconstitution after alpha-beta-depleted transplantation in children. MiXCR, applied by TCRdb to the PCR reads, yields one record per CDR3 protein. The table shows about 470,000 distinct CDR3 sequences, with roughly 43% occurring only once. Sample: PBMCs, taken before TCRalphabeta/CD19-depleted stem cell transplant. These receptors came from a girl aged 2 to 9 with aplastic anemia, due to receive a stem cell transplant. The CDR3 runs from the conserved cysteine through the conserved F or W. Each record gives: J gene, clone size, D gene, V gene, CDR3 protein, CDR3 DNA. D genes are given only for firm matches. Clone size appears in some rows only: once, few, many, or a class for an expanded clone.

TRBJ1-2 NA TRBD1 TRBV6-5 CASSYERGRGYGYTF TGTGCCAGCAGTTATGAAAGGGGGCGAGGCTATGGCTACACCTTC
TRBJ1-1 NA NA TRBV7-8 CASSLRGVEGGNTEAFF TGTGCCAGCAGCCTGAGGGGGGTCGAAGGAGGGAACACTGAAGCTTTCTTT
TRBJ2-3 NA TRBD2 TRBV19 CASSRVASGSTDTQYF TGTGCCAGTAGCCGGGTGGCTAGCGGGAGCACAGATACGCAGTATTTT
TRBJ2-7 NA NA TRBV5-1 CASSLVAGSDEQYF TGCGCCAGCAGCTTGGTCGCGGGATCGGACGAGCAGTACTTC
TRBJ2-5 few TRBD1 TRBV7-2 CASSRFMGQQETQYF TGTGCCAGCAGCCGCTTTATGGGACAGCAAGAGACCCAGTACTTC
TRBJ1-1 NA NA TRBV12-3/TRBV12-4 CASSLTGIVAFF TGTGCCAGCAGTTTAACAGGGATTGTTGCTTTCTTT
TRBJ2-7 many NA TRBV29-1 CSVIRDLSSYEQYF TGCAGCGTTATCCGGGACCTGAGCTCCTACGAGCAGTACTTC
TRBJ2-1 NA NA TRBV5-1 CASSLGGHGEQFF TGCGCCAGCAGCTTGGGCGGGCACGGTGAGCAGTTCTTC
TRBJ1-1 many NA TRBV5-1 CASSDGVKVRTEAFF TGCGCCAGCAGCGATGGCGTTAAAGTAAGGACCGAAGCTTTCTTT
TRBJ1-1 NA NA TRBV5-5 CASRVQEIDEAFF TGTGCCAGCAGGGTTCAGGAGATTGATGAAGCTTTCTTT
TRBJ2-3 NA NA TRBV20-1 CSAIRTDTQYF TGCAGTGCCATTAGGACAGATACGCAGTATTTT
TRBJ2-1 many NA TRBV5-5 CASSPVPSDEQFF TGTGCCAGCAGTCCTGTACCGTCGGATGAGCAGTTCTTC
TRBJ1-1 NA NA TRBV20-1 CSARDPDSVYTEAFF TGCAGTGCTAGAGATCCGGACAGCGTCTACACTGAAGCTTTCTTT
TRBJ2-3 few TRBD2 TRBV18 CASSKPGLAGGGDTQYF TGTGCCAGCTCAAAACCGGGACTAGCCGGAGGTGGTGATACGCAGTATTTT
TRBJ2-2 NA TRBD2 TRBV11-1 CASSRSGSNTGELFF TGTGCCAGCAGCCGTAGCGGGTCGAACACCGGGGAGCTGTTTTTT
TRBJ2-3 once NA TRBV7-9 CASSSKTSTDTQYF TGTGCCAGCAGCTCTAAAACCAGCACAGATACGCAGTATTTT
TRBJ2-7 NA TRBD1 TRBV12-3/TRBV12-4 CASSSITGAEQYF TGTGCCAGCAGTTCTATTACAGGGGCCGAGCAGTACTTC
TRBJ2-7 NA NA TRBV5-1 CASSWTLGEQYF TGCGCCAGCTCCTGGACCCTCGGGGAGCAGTACTTC
TRBJ2-3 many NA TRBV6-1 CASSVGRSTDTQYF TGTGCCAGCAGTGTCGGTCGGAGCACAGATACGCAGTATTTT
TRBJ1-5 many NA TRBV29-1 CSVEGLNKAQHF TGCAGCGTTGAAGGACTTAACAAGGCCCAGCATTTT
TRBJ1-1 NA NA TRBV30 CAWSVRLGGAMNTEAFF TGTGCCTGGAGTGTACGCCTAGGAGGGGCCATGAACACTGAAGCTTTCTTT
TRBJ1-1 many NA TRBV6-2/TRBV6-3 CASTMPHPNTEAFF TGTGCCAGCACCATGCCCCACCCGAACACTGAAGCTTTCTTT
TRBJ2-1 NA NA TRBV6-1 CAMRTEGKSSYNEQFF TGTGCCATGAGAACGGAGGGTAAAAGCTCCTACAATGAGCAGTTCTTC
TRBJ2-1 NA TRBD2 TRBV10-1 CASSAGLAGVNEQFF TGCGCCAGCAGTGCCGGACTAGCGGGAGTTAATGAGCAGTTCTTC
TRBJ2-3 few TRBD2 TRBV7-2 CASSKKAGGGADTQYF TGTGCCAGCAGCAAGAAAGCGGGGGGTGGCGCAGATACGCAGTATTTT
TRBJ1-2 once NA TRBV12-3/TRBV12-4 CASSLALRAANYGYTF TGTGCCAGCAGTTTAGCGCTAAGGGCGGCTAACTATGGCTACACCTTC
TRBJ1-1 NA NA TRBV20-1 CSAYEYPLNTEAFF TGCAGTGCTTATGAATATCCCCTGAACACTGAAGCTTTCTTT
TRBJ2-7 few NA TRBV21-1 CAVFRASGYYEQYF TGTGCCGTCTTCCGGGCTAGCGGTTACTACGAGCAGTACTTC
TRBJ1-4 NA NA TRBV7-2 CASSLEPRGTNEKLFF TGTGCCAGCAGCTTAGAACCCAGGGGCACTAATGAAAAACTGTTTTTT
TRBJ2-2 NA NA TRBV5-1 CARAQGTGELFF TGCGCCAGAGCCCAGGGCACCGGGGAGCTGTTTTTT
TRBJ2-3 NA TRBD2 TRBV3-1 CASSQERGRSHTQYF TGTGCCAGCAGCCAGGAGCGGGGGCGTTCTCATACGCAGTATTTT
TRBJ2-1 NA TRBD2 TRBV20-1 CSARDTSGRGKQFF TGCAGTGCTCGCGATACTAGCGGGAGAGGAAAGCAGTTCTTC
TRBJ1-2 NA TRBD1 TRBV5-1 CASSLGGQGSIYTF TGCGCCAGCAGCTTGGGGGGACAGGGCTCTATCTACACCTTC
TRBJ1-1 few NA TRBV6-1 CASSAGTPNEAFF TGTGCCAGCAGCGCCGGGACACCCAACGAAGCTTTCTTT
TRBJ2-7 NA NA TRBV14 CASSQDLIIHEQYF TGTGCCAGCAGCCAAGATCTGATCATCCACGAGCAGTACTTC
TRBJ2-1 NA NA TRBV20-1 CSARDQQLPRNEQFF TGCAGTGCTAGAGATCAGCAGCTCCCTAGGAATGAGCAGTTCTTC
TRBJ2-1 NA NA TRBV29-1 CSVENTEQFF TGCAGCGTTGAAAATACTGAGCAGTTCTTC
TRBJ2-2 many NA TRBV5-1 CASSTSPGTSNTGELFF TGCGCCAGCAGCACTAGTCCCGGGACTTCGAACACCGGGGAGCTGTTTTTT
TRBJ2-5 few NA TRBV20-1 CSASPRDSRETQYF TGCAGTGCTAGCCCGAGGGACTCGCGAGAGACCCAGTACTTC
TRBJ2-2 NA TRBD2 TRBV28 CASTFPGLNNTGELFF TGTGCCAGCACTTTTCCGGGACTAAATAACACCGGGGAGCTGTTTTTT
TRBJ1-6 once NA TRBV7-9 CASSLQGHSPLHF TGTGCCAGCAGCTTACAGGGACATTCACCCCTCCACTTT
TRBJ2-2 few TRBD2 TRBV29-1 CSVARTSGNTGELFF TGCAGCGTGGCGAGGACTAGCGGAAACACCGGGGAGCTGTTTTTT
TRBJ2-7 NA TRBD2 TRBV6-1 CASSHPEVREGPLDEQYF TGTGCCAGCAGCCACCCCGAGGTGCGGGAGGGCCCGTTAGACGAGCAGTACTTC